Presented here are 16 T cell receptor beta chains from one specimen sequenced in a study of shared clonotypes between healthy human individuals. Sequencing used immunoSEQ multiplex PCR; TCRdb keeps in-frame clones, though not all of them. The profile shows about 680,000 clones, around four fifths of them singletons. Sequencing input: memory CD4+ T cells sorted from blood. Subset noted: CD45RA-negative fraction. Source of these receptors: a woman aged 30 to 39 in good health.

This chain links TRBV7-9 with TRBJ2-5; the match to TRBD2 covers 7 bases. Looked up from germline, CDR1 is SEHNR and CDR2 is FQNEAQ (reference sequence). The ends lost 1 base at V and 2 bases at J; junction bases unmatched: 4. This CDR3 comprises 15 residues. The CDR3 nucleotides are TGTGCCAGCAGCTTAGGGGCTAGCGGTCAAGAGACCCAGTACTTC. It yields the protein CASSLGASGQETQYF. The full variable domain, its missing parts supplied by reference TRBV7-9 and TRBJ2-5, is DTGVSQNPRHKITKRGQNVTFRCDPISEHNRLYWYRQTLGQGPEFLTYFQNEAQLEKSRLLSDRFSAERPKGSFSTLEIQRTEQGDSAMYLCASSLGASGQETQYFGPGTRLLVL.

This rearrangement joins TRBV4-1 to TRBJ1-5; D gene unclear. The CDR3 length is 13 residues. From germline, CDR1 is MGHRA and CDR2 YSYEKL. With 0 bases removed from V and 6 bases from J, the gap between germline ends came to 6 bases. The CDR3 DNA follows: TGCGCCAGCAGCCAAGATCTTGTTCAGCCCCAGCATTTT. Protein: CASSQDLVQPQHF.

The chain is built from TRBV28 and TRBJ2-5; D remains ambiguous. The CDR3 length is 13 residues. Germline CDR1 is MDHEN and CDR2 is SYDVKM. Trimming took 3 bases from V and 2 from J, leaving 7 bases between them. CDR3 amino acids: CASSFQSQETQYF. CDR3 sequence (DNA): TGTGCCAGCAGTTTCCAGTCTCAAGAGACCCAGTACTTC.

The genes are TRBV6-1 and TRBJ2-2, with 7 bases lining up with TRBD1. The CDR3 is 15 residues long. CDR1 MNHNS and CDR2 SASEGT come from the germline V gene. The V segment lost 1 base and the J segment 1 base; nucleotides outside the gene matches: 0. The CDR3, as DNA: TGTGCCAGCAGTGAAGACAGGGGGAACACCGGGGAGCTGTTTTTT. This gives the protein CASSEDRGNTGELFF.

The chain joins TRBV28 to TRBJ2-1; no firm D call. V lost 2 bases, J lost 5 bases, and 10 bases lay in between. The CDR3 covers 14 residues. CDR1 and CDR2 from the germline V gene are MDHEN and SYDVKM. The CDR3 coding sequence is TGTGCCAGCAGTTTAACCGGAAGGCACAATGAGCAGTTCTTC. Its protein is CASSLTGRHNEQFF.

This clone showed up many times. This rearrangement joins TRBV14 to TRBJ1-1, with D perhaps TRBD1 (5 bases). Trimming removed 4 bases from V and 3 bases from J, with 12 bases in between. The CDR3 extends over 14 amino acids. Per germline, CDR1 SGHDN and CDR2 FVKESK. CDR3 coding DNA: TGTGCCAGCAGCCCGTATGGCAGGGACACTGAAGCTTTCTTT. It codes for CASSPYGRDTEAFF.

The genes are TRBV2 and TRBJ2-3; the D is unclear. V was trimmed by 9 bases and J by 5 bases, leaving 9 bases between them. The CDR3 contains 11 residues. Germline V gene sequence: CDR1 SNHLY, CDR2 FYNNEI. CDR3 sequence reads: CASAFQDTQYF. The CDR3 DNA reads TGTGCCAGTGCCTTTCAAGATACGCAGTATTTT.

This sequence joins TRBV7-8 and TRBJ2-3; 10 bases are a match to TRBD2. The CDR3 has 18 residues. CDR1 SGHVS and CDR2 FQNEAQ come from the germline V gene. V shed 5 bases and J 6 bases; nucleotides not matched to a gene: 17. CDR3 region: CASSPSRYSGRSKDTQYF. CDR3 nucleotide sequence: TGTGCCAGCAGCCCTTCCAGGTATAGCGGGAGGTCTAAGGATACGCAGTATTTT. The full variable domain, in which reference TRBV7-8 and TRBJ2-3 provide the parts outside the CDR3, is GAGVSQSPRYKVAKRGQDVALRCDPISGHVSLFWYQQALGQGPEFLTYFQNEAQLDKSGLPSDRFFAERPEGSVSTLKIQRTQQEDSAVYLCASSPSRYSGRSKDTQYFGPGTRLTVL.

The chain is built from TRBV10-2 and TRBJ2-5; maybe TRBD1 (6 bases). The CDR3 is made up of 15 amino acids. V gave up 5 bases and J gave up 4 bases, with 17 bases separating them. Germline CDR1 is WSHSY and CDR2 is SAAADI. The CDR3 nucleotides read TGCGCCAGCAGTTACCCAGAACAGGGCTTAGAGACCCAGTACTTC. Residues: CASSYPEQGLETQYF.

On this clone itself: The sample has other DNA sequences that encode this CDR3 too. This chain connects TRBV7-2 to TRBJ2-2, with TRBD1 as a possible D gene (5 bases). Germline-derived CDR1 and CDR2 are SGHTA and FQGNSA. V dropped 4 bases and J dropped 4 bases, with 7 bases sitting between them. The CDR3 consists of 13 residues. The CDR3 coding sequence is TGTGCCAGCAGCTCTCAGGGCACCGGGGAGCTGTTTTTT. Translation gives CASSSQGTGELFF.

The rearrangement links TRBV19 to TRBJ1-5, with TRBD1 matching 7 bases. The CDR3 is 18 residues long. J gave up 1 base and V 7 bases, and 16 bases lay outside the gene matches. Looked up from germline, CDR1 is LNHDA and CDR2 is SQIVND (reference sequence). This CDR3 is CASTRGAKGARSNQPQHF. The CDR3 nucleotides read TGTGCCAGTACCCGGGGGGCCAAGGGGGCCCGGAGCAATCAGCCCCAGCATTTT.

The chain is built from TRBV6-4 and TRBJ2-1; 8 bases line up with TRBD2. V was pared by 0 bases and J by 9 bases, with 7 bases of the junction left unmatched. The CDR3 spans 15 residues. CDR1 and CDR2 from the germline V gene are MRHNA and SNTAGT. The CDR3 coding sequence is TGTGCCAGCAGTGACTCTACCCTAGCGGGCGGTGAGCAGTTCTTC. It specifies CASSDSTLAGGEQFF.

This chain joins TRBV10-1 and TRBJ2-7; 7 nucleotides line up with TRBD2. Unmatched junction bases numbered 10, after V lost 4 bases and J lost 7 bases. The CDR3 contains 14 residues. Per the germline V gene, CDR1 is WNHNN and CDR2 is SYGVQD (reference sequence). Here the CDR3 reads CASSGSLADREQYF. As DNA, the CDR3 is TGCGCCAGCAGTGGGAGTCTAGCGGATAGGGAGCAGTACTTC.

This chain links TRBV6-6 with TRBJ1-1, with TRBD1 identical over 10 bases. Losses at the gene ends were 5 bases for V and 4 bases for J; bases not matched to a gene: 7. Germline CDR1 is MNHNY and CDR2 is SVGAGI (reference sequence). CDR3 length: 15 amino acids. Here the CDR3 reads CASSPRTGGVTEAFF. CDR3 in DNA: TGTGCCAGCAGTCCCAGGACAGGGGGGGTCACTGAAGCTTTCTTT.

A single count supports this clone. The gene calls are TRBV10-3 and TRBJ2-7; no definite D call. The CDR3 sequence is 13 residues long. V gave up 0 bases and J gave up 5 bases, with 8 bases separating them. In germline, CDR1 is ENHRY, CDR2 SYGVKD. In DNA, the CDR3 is TGTGCCATCAGTGAGTCTAACACCCACGAGCAGTACTTC. Residues: CAISESNTHEQYF.

The CDR3, as DNA: TGTGCCAGCAAGGAAGCGGCGAACACCGGGGAGCTGTTTTTT. Its protein product is CASKEAANTGELFF. The V and J genes are TRBV6-4 and TRBJ2-2, with D possibly TRBD2 on 5 matching bases. Germline V gene data show CDR1 as MRHNA and CDR2 as SNTAGT. CDR3 size: 14 residues. V was trimmed by 7 bases and J by 0 bases, leaving 9 bases between them.